This entry lists 6 T cell receptor beta chains sequenced from one sample in a study of graft-versus-host responses after intestinal transplantation. Using immunoSEQ multiplex PCR, the repertoire was profiled, and TCRdb retains in-frame clones only, with some absent. The sample has some 13,000 clones, 84% seen once; the top ten hold around 23%. The sequenced sample was PBMCs, obtained after intestinal transplantation. These receptor sequences come from a human patient who received an intestinal transplant, so some T cells may come from the graft donor.

The chain links TRBV9 to TRBJ2-7; weak D call: TRBD1 (6 bases). V lost 0 bases and J 1 base, leaving 8 bases between the germline ends. The CDR3 consists of 14 residues. Germline CDR1 reads SGDLS; CDR2 reads YYNGEE. The CDR3 is CASSVGQASYEQYF. CDR3 bases: TGTGCCAGCAGCGTAGGACAGGCGTCCTACGAGCAGTACTTC.

This sequence joins TRBV4-1 and TRBJ2-7; 7 positions match TRBD1. Germline CDR1 and CDR2: MGHRA and YSYEKL. Trimming cost V 3 bases and J 6 bases; bases outside gene matches: 8. This CDR3 has 14 residues. Here the CDR3 DNA reads TGCGCCAGCAGCCAGGGACAGCTTGAAGGCGAGCAGTACTTC. This sequence encodes CASSQGQLEGEQYF.

This sequence joins TRBV5-8 and TRBJ2-5; no definite D call. V was shortened by 0 bases and J by 4 bases, with 7 bases between the two germline ends. Germline loops: CDR1 SGHTS, CDR2 YDEGEE. This CDR3 has 13 residues. CDR3 in amino acids: CASSLGGRETQYF. The CDR3 DNA sequence: TGTGCCAGCAGCTTGGGCGGCAGAGAGACCCAGTACTTC.

This sequence joins TRBV2 and TRBJ2-1; TRBD2 matches 8 bases. Germline values: CDR1 SNHLY, CDR2 FYNNEI. The CDR3 is 14 amino acids. Unmatched junction bases numbered 11, after V lost 7 bases and J lost 9 bases. CDR3 region: CASNRASGLLEQFF. Written as DNA, the CDR3 is TGTGCCAGCAATAGGGCTAGCGGGCTGCTTGAGCAGTTCTTC.

This chain links TRBV19 with TRBJ1-4; D unresolved. V shed 5 bases and J shed 3 bases, with 7 bases lying between them. The CDR3 has 13 residues. Germline loops: CDR1 LNHDA, CDR2 SQIVND (reference sequence). CDR3 sequence reads: CASSRQSNEKLFF. DNA of the CDR3: TGTGCCAGTAGTCGGCAGTCTAATGAAAAACTGTTTTTT.

The chain uses TRBV19 and TRBJ1-4; TRBD1 matches at 8 bases. The CDR3 contains 14 residues. V trimming: 5 bases; J trimming: 14 bases; junction bases outside the gene matches: 13. Germline V gene data show CDR1 as LNHDA and CDR2 as SQIVND (reference sequence). The CDR3 bases are TGTGCCAGTAGTGCCTGGACAGGGAGAAAAAGGCTGTTTTTT. Translation: CASSAWTGRKRLFF.